This record covers a single T cell receptor beta chain. Its antigen remains unknown. The authors reverse transcribed roughly 0.45 to 1 ug RNA with random hexamers. TCRdb re-derived calls from the immunoSEQ multiplex PCR reads in MiXCR, one entry per CDR3 protein. The table shows 110,000 or so distinct CDR3 sequences, with 96% occurring only once. The data were obtained in a study of CD8 T cells in Susac syndrome. Study results and limitations: The relatively small number of individuals in the TCR sequencing and HLA analysis was acknowledged by the study.

Germline CDR1 reads MNHEY; CDR2 reads SMNVEV (reference sequence). V dropped 4 bases and J dropped 0; count of bases not matched to a gene: 5. This CDR3 is built from 15 residues. The sequenced sample was CD4+ T cells from PBMCs. J is TRBJ2-7 and V is TRBV27; 8 bases align to TRBD2. This TCR came from a human donor in good health. The CDR3 DNA reads TGTGCCAGCAGTTCTAGCGGGCCGTTCTCCTACGAGCAGTACTTC. Translation: CASSSSGPFSYEQYF.